What follows is one TCR beta chain and its context. The target antigen is unknown. This entry comes from a study of shared clonotypes between healthy human individuals. General study findings and limits: In general, naive subsets displayed greater estimated richness than memory subsets did.

As originally analysed: Filtering was not the same, since immunoSEQ gave junction-only sequences without quality scores. Clones were sequenced by immunoSEQ multiplex PCR, and TCRdb holds only the in-frame ones, with some missing. V and J calls and clone size are given by that table; D and trimming were obtained from the DNA. The profile shows about 670,000 clones, approximately 75% of them singletons. Trimming left V 2 bases short and J 2 bases short, with 6 bases between. CDR1 is SNHLY, CDR2 FYNNEI, per germline. The CDR3 spans 13 residues. CD45RA-negative memory and CD45RA+ naive subsets were split from the CD4+ cells.

The rearrangement links TRBV2 to TRBJ1-1; D uncertain. The receptor was isolated from a woman younger than 45 in good health. Sequenced material: memory CD4+ T cells sorted from blood. Specified subset: CD45RA-negative fraction. In nucleotides, the CDR3 is TGTGCCAGCAGTGAACAGATTAACACTGAAGCTTTCTTT. It is translated as CASSEQINTEAFF.